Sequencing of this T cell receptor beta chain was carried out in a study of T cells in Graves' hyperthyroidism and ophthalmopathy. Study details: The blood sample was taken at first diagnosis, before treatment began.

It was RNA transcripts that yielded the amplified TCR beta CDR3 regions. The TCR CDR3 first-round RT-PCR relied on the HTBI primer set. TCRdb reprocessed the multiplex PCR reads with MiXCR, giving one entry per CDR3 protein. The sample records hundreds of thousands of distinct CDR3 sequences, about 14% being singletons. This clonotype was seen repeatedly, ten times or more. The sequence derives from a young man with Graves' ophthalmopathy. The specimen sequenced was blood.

This CDR3 is CASGGSGLSYSNQPQHF. The CDR3 DNA follows: TGTGCCAGCGGGGGCTCGGGTCTCTCCTATAGCAATCAGCCCCAGCATTTT. The V call is TRBV2, the J call TRBJ1-5; D perhaps matches TRBD1 (6 bases). The CDR3 length is 17 residues. Germline V gene sequence: CDR1 SNHLY, CDR2 FYNNEI. V was pared by 8 bases and J by 0 bases, with 20 bases between.